This TCR beta chain was sequenced during a study of shared clonotypes between healthy human individuals. Across the whole study: The plates for each donor numbered three CD4 naive, three CD4 memory, two CD8 naive and one CD8 memory.

About 33,000 T cell genomes (approximately 0.2 ug DNA) went into each sorted-subset replicate. Methods used by the authors: Filtering differed for immunoSEQ, which gave only junction sequences without quality scores. Measured with immunoSEQ multiplex PCR; TCRdb has only the in-frame clones, and not every one. The V and J calls and clone size were taken over from that table, and D and trimming were inferred from the DNA. This table holds around 2,000,000 clones, 90% to 95% found once. CD45RO negativity and positive selection for CCR7 defined naive CD8 cells, a population that excluded terminally differentiated effector memory CD45RA+ cells. Donors comprised only Caucasian adults living in Nashville, Tennessee. The sequence came from a man aged 18 to 35 in good health. Some clones in this sample may be carry-over from other donors' samples. The sample comprised naive CD8+ T cells from PBMCs.

The CDR3 sequence: CSVEGDYEQYF. The CDR3 nucleotides are TGCAGCGTTGAAGGGGACTACGAGCAGTACTTC. The gene calls are TRBV29-1 and TRBJ2-5; D remains ambiguous. The end of the DNA aligns better with TRBJ2-7, so the J call may be wrong. The CDR3 covers 11 residues. Germline-derived CDR1 and CDR2 are SQVTM and ANQGSEA.